This TCR beta chain was sequenced for a study of blood T cell repertoires in COVID-19. Turning to the study itself: From T cells, B-cell-depleted T cells, or PBMCs came the material, which was cDNA or gDNA.

Assay: immunoSEQ multiplex PCR; the TCRdb copy retains only in-frame clones and omits some. This table has 30,000 to 35,000 clones, 80% to 90% appearing once. V gave up 2 bases and J gave up 0 bases, with 4 bases separating them. Germline V gene sequence: CDR1 SGHAT, CDR2 FQNNGV. The CDR3 covers 13 residues. The sample was peripheral blood. The source is a man between 45 and 60 years old with acute or convalescent COVID-19. The rearrangement links TRBV11-2 to TRBJ1-1; D gene uncertain. The CDR3 sequence is CASSLFMNTEAFF. As DNA, the CDR3 is TGTGCCAGCAGCTTATTTATGAACACTGAAGCTTTCTTT.